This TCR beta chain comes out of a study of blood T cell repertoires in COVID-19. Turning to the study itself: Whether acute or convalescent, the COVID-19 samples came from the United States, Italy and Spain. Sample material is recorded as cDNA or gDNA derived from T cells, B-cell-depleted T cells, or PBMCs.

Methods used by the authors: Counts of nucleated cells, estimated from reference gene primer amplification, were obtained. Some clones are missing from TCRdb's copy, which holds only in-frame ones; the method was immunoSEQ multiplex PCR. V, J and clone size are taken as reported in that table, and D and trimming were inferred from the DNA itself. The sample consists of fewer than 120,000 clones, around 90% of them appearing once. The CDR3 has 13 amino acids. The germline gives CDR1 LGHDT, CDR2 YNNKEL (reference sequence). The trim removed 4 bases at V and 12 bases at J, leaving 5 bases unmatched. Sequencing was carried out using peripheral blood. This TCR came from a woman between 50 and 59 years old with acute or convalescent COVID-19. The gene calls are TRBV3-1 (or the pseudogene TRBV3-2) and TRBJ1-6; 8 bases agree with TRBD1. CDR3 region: CASSPQGAGPLHF. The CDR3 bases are TGTGCCAGCAGCCCGCAGGGGGCGGGACCCCTCCACTTT.